A selection of T cell receptor beta chains follows, all from one sample in a study of blood T cell repertoires in COVID-19. Measured with immunoSEQ multiplex PCR; TCRdb has only the in-frame clones, and not every one. Here the sample spans around 110,000 clones, less than 85% being singletons. Sequencing used peripheral blood. The receptors were gathered from a woman in her sixties with acute or convalescent COVID-19. Both conserved end residues are part of each CDR3. Fields, in order: clone size, D gene, V gene, CDR3 protein. The D gene is left open where the match is weak. The size field is filled for only some rows; it gives once, few, many or a size class.

-	-	TRBV7-3	CASSYGGGGNEQFF
-	TRBD1	TRBV19	CATGTGVTDTQYF
-	-	TRBV2	CASSEQRIDYGYTF
-	TRBD2	TRBV25-1	CASSFSAGVSYEQYF
-	-	TRBV28	CASSLPGGAWPPSTDTQYF
-	TRBD1	TRBV5-1	CASSSSGGAMNTEAFF
-	-	TRBV7-9	CASSSTAGVPQHF
few	TRBD2	TRBV5-4	CASSPGLAGGSEQYF
-	-	TRBV2	CASSVETGYTEAFF
-	-	TRBV5-6	CASSLYGQNGYTF
-	TRBD1	TRBV6-6	CASSYYRQGDSGYTF
once	-	TRBV29-1	CSVGEGGFTEAFF
-	-	TRBV9	CASSASSSYNEQFF
-	-	TRBV20-1	CSASGPYRGNTEAFF
-	TRBD2	TRBV6-5	CASRASGEETQYF
-	TRBD2	TRBV4-2	CASSQDVSLAGGMVDGTDTQYF
-	TRBD2	TRBV19	CASSKGGGYNEQFF
-	-	TRBV6-5	CASSYNGGEGDGYTF
-	TRBD2	TRBV7-6	CASSLGLAGVGEQYF
-	-	TRBV18	CASSETSTGVPQHF
-	TRBD1	TRBV27	CASSSRPGQDYNEQFF
-	-	TRBV2	CASSEGGLWGTEAFF
once	-	TRBV15	CATSSERRYMNTEAFF
-	-	TRBV9	CASSPTRQANEKLFF
-	-	TRBV7-8	CASSPDTPNNQPQHF
medium-sized	TRBD1	TRBV11-3	CASSIGQDQYF
-	-	TRBV7-9	CASSPQGDNGDEQFF
-	TRBD1	TRBV5-1	CASSLEGQGAYEQYF
-	-	TRBV9	CASSPNPQGWDTEAFF
-	-	TRBV5-4	CASSWALGNEQFF
-	TRBD1	TRBV2	CASSVQGVNTEAFF
-	TRBD1	TRBV19	CASSPGQGVGEAFF
once	-	TRBV3-1/TRBV3-2	CASSPPRSYGYTF
-	TRBD1	TRBV7-8	CASSQFSGQGAYEQYF
-	TRBD1	TRBV6-5	CASSSGQGSGYTF
few	-	TRBV7-9	CASSLKGEATEAFF
-	-	TRBV29-1	CSVVGQGETQYF
-	-	TRBV2	CASSEAYRNQPQHF